This T cell receptor beta chain emerged from a study of cytomegalovirus exposure and HLA in healthy donors. Study findings and constraints: Researchers counted roughly 160 TCR beta chains as cytomegalovirus-associated. Highest at DRB1 and lowest at HLA-C, TCR association rates differed among HLA loci in a later analysis. A prior analysis recorded that most TCR beta V segments were productive about 87% or about 30% of the time.

CDR1 is LNHDA and CDR2 is SQIVND in the germline V gene (reference sequence). The V and J ends lost 8 bases and 7 bases, in that order; junction bases with no gene match: 7. CDR3 length: 12 amino acids. This PCR relied on a set of 60 Vbeta primers and 13 Jbeta primers. Profiled with immunoSEQ multiplex PCR; TCRdb holds only in-frame clones, not every one. The data hold some 130,000 clones, with roughly 80% observed a single time. In the case of this clone: Its antigen is currently unknown.

The sequenced sample was PBMCs. The source is a man aged 25-45 years in good health and CMV-seronegative. The J gene is TRBJ1-2, the V gene TRBV19; 7 positions match TRBD1. The CDR3: CASGEDRPGYTF. CDR3 bases: TGTGCCAGTGGGGAGGACAGGCCTGGCTACACCTTC.